This TCR beta chain was observed in a study of tumor and adjacent non-tumor tissue in lung cancer. Overall study: Stage I to III disease affected 9 to 10 men and 5 women aged roughly 31 to 85.

This clonotype was seen ten or more times. Its target is unknown. Three rounds of nested PCR, following a modified ARM-PCR protocol, produced the TCRbeta library. Using its own MiXCR run on the multiplex PCR reads, TCRdb lists one record per CDR3 protein. The sample contains some 66,000 distinct CDR3 sequences, roughly two thirds of which appear only once. The CDR3 has 14 amino acids. Per germline, CDR1 ENHRY and CDR2 SYGVKD. This sample's RNA came from whole unsorted tissue. More than 3 cm separated this lung sample from the edge of the tumor. Study observations and caveats: Top 100 clones took a larger repertoire share in normal lung.

The TCR was taken from a man in his sixties or seventies with non-small cell lung cancer. The chain joins TRBV10-3 to TRBJ2-7, with 9 bases lining up with TRBD2. Sequenced sample: distant non-tumor lung tissue. Here the CDR3 reads CASGAGGGSYEQYF. Here the CDR3 DNA reads TGTGCATCAGGAGCGGGGGGTGGTTCCTACGAGCAGTACTTC.